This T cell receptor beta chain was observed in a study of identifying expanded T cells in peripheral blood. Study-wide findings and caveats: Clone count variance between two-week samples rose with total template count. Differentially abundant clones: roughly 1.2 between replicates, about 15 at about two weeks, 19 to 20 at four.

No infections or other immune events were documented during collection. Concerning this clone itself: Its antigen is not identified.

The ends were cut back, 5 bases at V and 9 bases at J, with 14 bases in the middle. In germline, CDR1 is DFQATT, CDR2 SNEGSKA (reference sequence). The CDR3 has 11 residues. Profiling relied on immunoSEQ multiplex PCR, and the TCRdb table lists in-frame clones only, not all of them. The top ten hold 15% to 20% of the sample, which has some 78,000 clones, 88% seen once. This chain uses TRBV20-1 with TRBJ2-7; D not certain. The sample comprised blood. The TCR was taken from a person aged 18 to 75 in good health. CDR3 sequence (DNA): TGCAGTGCTTATAATCCCCCCGGGCAGTACTTC. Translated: CSAYNPPGQYF.